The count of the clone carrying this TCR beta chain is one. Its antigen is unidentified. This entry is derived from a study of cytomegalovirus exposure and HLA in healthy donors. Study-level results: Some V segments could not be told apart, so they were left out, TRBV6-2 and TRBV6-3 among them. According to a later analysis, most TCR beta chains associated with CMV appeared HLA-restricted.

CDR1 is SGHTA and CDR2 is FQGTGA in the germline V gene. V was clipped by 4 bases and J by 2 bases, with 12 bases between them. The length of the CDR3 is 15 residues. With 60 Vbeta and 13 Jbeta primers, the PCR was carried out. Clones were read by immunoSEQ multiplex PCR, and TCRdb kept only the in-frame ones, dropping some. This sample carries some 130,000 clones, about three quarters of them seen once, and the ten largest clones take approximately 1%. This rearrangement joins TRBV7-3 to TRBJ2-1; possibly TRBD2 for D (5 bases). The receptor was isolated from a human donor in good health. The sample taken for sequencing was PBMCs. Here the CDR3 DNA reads TGTGCCAGCAGCTACCAACTAGGAGCCTACAATGAGCAGTTCTTC. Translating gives CASSYQLGAYNEQFF.